A selection of T cell receptor beta chains follows, all from one sample in a study of beta chain features in type 1 diabetes. Here immunoSEQ multiplex PCR was the method, and the copy in TCRdb shows in-frame clones only, minus some. This sample has hundreds of thousands of clones; over 13% occur once, and the top ten carry 0.04%. Sequencing used naive CD4+ T cells from blood. Receptors were obtained from a man in his late teens or twenties with type 1 diabetes. Both conserved end residues are part of each CDR3. Fields, in order: D gene, J gene, clone size, V gene, CDR3 protein, CDR3 DNA. A D gene is named only where the DNA matches it firmly. Some rows mark clone size as missing; the rest say once, few, many or name a class of expanded clone.

d_call: .; j_call: TRBJ1-4; clone_size: few; v_call: TRBV7-2; cdr3_aa: CASSSPGGKLFF; cdr3_nt: TGTGCCAGCAGCTCCCCCGGCGGGAAACTGTTTTTT
d_call: TRBD1; j_call: TRBJ2-5; clone_size: few; v_call: TRBV29-1; cdr3_aa: CSAHRGPETQYF; cdr3_nt: TGCAGCGCCCACAGGGGGCCAGAGACCCAGTACTTC
d_call: TRBD1; j_call: TRBJ2-3; clone_size: .; v_call: TRBV5-1; cdr3_aa: CASSLWGQATDTQYF; cdr3_nt: TGCGCCAGCAGCTTGTGGGGACAGGCCACAGATACGCAGTATTTT
d_call: TRBD1; j_call: TRBJ2-3; clone_size: .; v_call: TRBV14; cdr3_aa: CASSQPGQGHTDTQYF; cdr3_nt: TGTGCCAGCAGCCAACCTGGACAGGGACACACAGATACGCAGTATTTT
d_call: .; j_call: TRBJ2-3; clone_size: .; v_call: TRBV4-1; cdr3_aa: CASSQDRWEDTQYF; cdr3_nt: TGCGCCAGCAGCCAAGACAGGTGGGAAGATACGCAGTATTTT
d_call: TRBD2; j_call: TRBJ2-7; clone_size: few; v_call: TRBV11-2; cdr3_aa: CASSFASLAGVGEQYF; cdr3_nt: TGTGCCAGCAGCTTTGCCTCCCTAGCGGGAGTAGGCGAGCAGTACTTC
d_call: .; j_call: TRBJ2-3; clone_size: .; v_call: TRBV29-1; cdr3_aa: CSVDGMTDTDTQYF; cdr3_nt: TGCAGCGTTGATGGAATGACAGACACAGATACGCAGTATTTT
d_call: .; j_call: TRBJ1-1; clone_size: few; v_call: TRBV5-6; cdr3_aa: CASSFKNTEAFF; cdr3_nt: TGTGCCAGCAGCTTTAAGAACACTGAAGCTTTCTTT
d_call: .; j_call: TRBJ2-1; clone_size: few; v_call: TRBV11-1; cdr3_aa: CASSPGVYNEQFF; cdr3_nt: TGTGCCAGCAGCCCCGGAGTGTACAATGAGCAGTTCTTC
d_call: TRBD1; j_call: TRBJ1-2; clone_size: few; v_call: TRBV11-1; cdr3_aa: CASSLYRGDGYTF; cdr3_nt: TGTGCCAGCAGCTTGTACAGGGGTGATGGCTACACCTTC
d_call: .; j_call: TRBJ2-5; clone_size: .; v_call: TRBV14; cdr3_aa: CASSPRRETQYF; cdr3_nt: TGTGCCAGCAGCCCTCGTCGGGAGACCCAGTACTTC
d_call: TRBD1; j_call: TRBJ1-2; clone_size: few; v_call: TRBV7-9; cdr3_aa: CASSLGGTGTNYGYTF; cdr3_nt: TGTGCCAGCAGCTTAGGGGGGACAGGAACTAACTATGGCTACACCTTC
d_call: .; j_call: TRBJ2-7; clone_size: .; v_call: TRBV15; cdr3_aa: CATSRGMQRNSYEQYF; cdr3_nt: TGTGCCACCAGCAGAGGTATGCAGCGGAACTCCTACGAGCAGTACTTC
d_call: .; j_call: TRBJ2-6; clone_size: few; v_call: TRBV6-5; cdr3_aa: CASSYSGVGANVLTF; cdr3_nt: TGTGCCAGCAGTTACTCGGGAGTAGGGGCCAACGTCCTGACTTTC
d_call: .; j_call: TRBJ1-1; clone_size: few; v_call: TRBV5-1; cdr3_aa: CASSLGGDTEAFF; cdr3_nt: TGCGCCAGCAGCTTGGGCGGGGACACTGAAGCTTTCTTT
d_call: TRBD1; j_call: TRBJ2-7; clone_size: .; v_call: TRBV4-3; cdr3_aa: CASSKDVRDRPYEQYF; cdr3_nt: TGCGCCAGCAGCAAAGACGTCCGGGACAGGCCCTACGAGCAGTACTTC
d_call: .; j_call: TRBJ2-1; clone_size: few; v_call: TRBV20-1; cdr3_aa: CSASRAGRQFF; cdr3_nt: TGCAGTGCTAGTAGGGCAGGCAGGCAGTTCTTC
d_call: .; j_call: TRBJ1-3; clone_size: .; v_call: TRBV7-2; cdr3_aa: CASSLGGVANTIYF; cdr3_nt: TGTGCCAGCAGCTTAGGTGGCGTGGCAAACACCATATATTTT
d_call: .; j_call: TRBJ1-2; clone_size: few; v_call: TRBV28; cdr3_aa: CASSFRVVTVYPNYGYTF; cdr3_nt: TGTGCCAGCAGTTTCCGGGTGGTTACGGTTTACCCTAACTATGGCTACACCTTC
d_call: .; j_call: TRBJ1-6; clone_size: .; v_call: TRBV19; cdr3_aa: CASSIVDQHSPLHF; cdr3_nt: TGTGCCAGTAGTATTGTGGATCAGCATTCACCCCTCCACTTT
d_call: .; j_call: TRBJ2-5; clone_size: few; v_call: TRBV15; cdr3_aa: CATSREGGPGETQYF; cdr3_nt: TGTGCCACCAGCAGAGAGGGGGGACCGGGGGAGACCCAGTACTTC
d_call: .; j_call: TRBJ1-2; clone_size: .; v_call: TRBV6-5; cdr3_aa: CASAQEGGYTF; cdr3_nt: TGTGCCAGCGCCCAAGAAGGGGGCTACACCTTC
d_call: .; j_call: TRBJ2-1; clone_size: .; v_call: TRBV5-1; cdr3_aa: CASSLGPNEQFF; cdr3_nt: TGCGCCAGCAGCTTGGGACCGAATGAGCAGTTCTTC
d_call: .; j_call: TRBJ1-1; clone_size: .; v_call: TRBV11-2; cdr3_aa: CASSVGLKNTEAFF; cdr3_nt: TGTGCCAGCAGCGTGGGACTGAAGAACACTGAAGCTTTCTTT
d_call: .; j_call: TRBJ2-1; clone_size: .; v_call: TRBV1; cdr3_aa: CTSSQGLAAYNEQFF; cdr3_nt: TGCACCAGCAGCCAGGGGCTAGCGGCCTACAATGAGCAGTTCTTC
d_call: .; j_call: TRBJ1-5; clone_size: few; v_call: TRBV19; cdr3_aa: CASSIGGGPQHF; cdr3_nt: TGTGCCAGTAGTATAGGTGGTGGGCCCCAGCATTTT
d_call: TRBD1; j_call: TRBJ1-1; clone_size: .; v_call: TRBV6-1; cdr3_aa: CASSEVDRGRVTEAFF; cdr3_nt: TGTGCCAGCAGTGAGGTGGACAGGGGGCGCGTCACTGAAGCTTTCTTT
d_call: TRBD2; j_call: TRBJ2-5; clone_size: few; v_call: TRBV14; cdr3_aa: CASSARLAETQYF; cdr3_nt: TGTGCCAGCAGCGCGAGACTAGCAGAGACCCAGTACTTC
d_call: TRBD2; j_call: TRBJ2-7; clone_size: .; v_call: TRBV4-2; cdr3_aa: CASSQVAGDSYEQYF; cdr3_nt: TGTGCCAGCAGCCAAGTAGCGGGGGACTCCTACGAGCAGTACTTC
d_call: .; j_call: TRBJ2-7; clone_size: .; v_call: TRBV29-1; cdr3_aa: CSVVGRVAPSEQYF; cdr3_nt: TGCAGCGTTGTGGGCAGGGTGGCCCCGTCCGAGCAGTACTTC
d_call: TRBD2; j_call: TRBJ2-3; clone_size: few; v_call: TRBV30; cdr3_aa: CAWDRGGGTDTQYF; cdr3_nt: TGTGCCTGGGACCGGGGCGGGGGTACAGATACGCAGTATTTT
d_call: TRBD2; j_call: TRBJ2-7; clone_size: few; v_call: TRBV2; cdr3_aa: CASSNQRGTYEQYF; cdr3_nt: TGTGCCAGCAGTAACCAGCGGGGGACCTACGAGCAGTACTTC
d_call: .; j_call: TRBJ1-4; clone_size: .; v_call: TRBV30; cdr3_aa: CAWSVMGEKLFF; cdr3_nt: TGTGCCTGGAGTGTAATGGGTGAAAAACTGTTTTTT
d_call: .; j_call: TRBJ1-1; clone_size: .; v_call: TRBV7-9; cdr3_aa: CASSLLGRNTEAFF; cdr3_nt: TGTGCCAGCAGCTTACTGGGTAGGAACACTGAAGCTTTCTTT
d_call: TRBD1; j_call: TRBJ2-3; clone_size: .; v_call: TRBV4-2; cdr3_aa: CASSQGTGGTDTQYF; cdr3_nt: TGTGCCAGCAGCCAAGGAACAGGGGGCACAGATACGCAGTATTTT
d_call: TRBD2; j_call: TRBJ2-3; clone_size: few; v_call: TRBV19; cdr3_aa: CASSNPGGPSTDTQYF; cdr3_nt: TGTGCCAGTAGTAATCCGGGGGGTCCGAGCACAGATACGCAGTATTTT
d_call: .; j_call: TRBJ2-2; clone_size: .; v_call: TRBV9; cdr3_aa: CASSVALTGELFF; cdr3_nt: TGTGCCAGCAGCGTAGCCCTTACCGGGGAGCTGTTTTTT
d_call: TRBD2; j_call: TRBJ2-7; clone_size: .; v_call: TRBV5-4; cdr3_aa: CASSRAGGPNEQYF; cdr3_nt: TGTGCCAGCAGCCGCGCGGGAGGGCCAAACGAGCAGTACTTC
d_call: .; j_call: TRBJ2-7; clone_size: .; v_call: TRBV27; cdr3_aa: CASSLSGASSYEQYF; cdr3_nt: TGTGCCAGCAGTCTCTCGGGCGCCAGCTCCTACGAGCAGTACTTC
d_call: .; j_call: TRBJ1-3; clone_size: few; v_call: TRBV29-1; cdr3_aa: CSVESRGLRGNTIYF; cdr3_nt: TGCAGCGTTGAGTCCAGGGGCCTGCGTGGAAACACCATATATTTT
d_call: .; j_call: TRBJ2-2; clone_size: .; v_call: TRBV29-1; cdr3_aa: CSVVTGLNTGELFF; cdr3_nt: TGCAGCGTTGTGACAGGTTTAAACACCGGGGAGCTGTTTTTT
d_call: TRBD1; j_call: TRBJ2-3; clone_size: few; v_call: TRBV11-2; cdr3_aa: CASSLGDRGHYF; cdr3_nt: TGTGCCAGCAGCTTAGGGGACAGGGGGCACTATTTT